This entry is about one TCR beta chain. Germline values: CDR1 KGHSH, CDR2 LQKENI. The length of the CDR3 is 13 residues. Trimming left V 6 bases short and J 6 bases short, with 15 bases between. The data were taken from a study of T cell changes during pregnancy in multiple sclerosis. Sequencing used immunoSEQ multiplex PCR; TCRdb keeps in-frame clones, though not all of them. The sample records about 59,000 clones, over 75% being singletons. This chain connects TRBV18 to TRBJ2-7, with a possible D match to TRBD2 (6 bases). The sample consisted of peripheral blood, taken before pregnancy. The sequence derives from a female donor with multiple sclerosis, enrolled in a pregnancy study. In DNA form, the CDR3 reads TGTGCCAGCTCCCCGGGGGTGGGGAGCGAGCAGTACTTC. Protein: CASSPGVGSEQYF.